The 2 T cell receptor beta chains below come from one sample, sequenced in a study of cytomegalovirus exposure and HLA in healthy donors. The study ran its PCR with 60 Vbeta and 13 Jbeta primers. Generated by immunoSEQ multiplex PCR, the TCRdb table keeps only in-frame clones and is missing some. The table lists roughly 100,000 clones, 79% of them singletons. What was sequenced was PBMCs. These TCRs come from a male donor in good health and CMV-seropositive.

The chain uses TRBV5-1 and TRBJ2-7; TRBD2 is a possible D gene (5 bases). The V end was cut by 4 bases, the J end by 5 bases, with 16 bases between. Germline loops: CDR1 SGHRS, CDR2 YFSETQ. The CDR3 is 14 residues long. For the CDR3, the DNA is TGCGCCAGCAGCCCTTTCGAAAGGCGGGACGAGCAGTACTTC. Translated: CASSPFERRDEQYF.

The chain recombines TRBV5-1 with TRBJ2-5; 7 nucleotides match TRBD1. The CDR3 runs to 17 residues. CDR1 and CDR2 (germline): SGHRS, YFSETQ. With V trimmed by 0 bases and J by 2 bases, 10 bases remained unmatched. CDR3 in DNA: TGCGCCAGCAGCTTGGGAGGGGTAGGGGGACAGCAAGAGACCCAGTACTTC. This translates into CASSLGGVGGQQETQYF. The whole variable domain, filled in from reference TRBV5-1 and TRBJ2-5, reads KAGVTQTPRYLIKTRGQQVTLSCSPISGHRSVSWYQQTPGQGLQFLFEYFSETQRNKGNFPGRFSGRQFSNSRSEMNVSTLELGDSALYLCASSLGGVGGQQETQYFGPGTRLLVL.